The source of this T cell receptor (beta chain) is a study of blood T cell repertoires in COVID-19 (dated by TCRdb to the early 2020s). Background for the entire study: Collaborator samples came from the United States, Italy and Spain and covered acute and convalescent phases of COVID-19. Deeply sampled blood TCRbeta repertoires from subjects exposed to, actively infected with, or recovered from COVID-19 were included in the dataset. HLA class I and class II types, where available, came from metadata supplied by the sample provider rather than from assay-based typing. Nearly every sample came with metadata listing a de-identified subject ID, COVID-19 status, age in years and sex. The prospective study material was composed of cDNA or gDNA derived from T cells, B-cell-depleted T cells, or PBMCs. The samples were drawn from two sources: the first 160 participants of the ongoing ImmuneRACE study, and over 1,000 subjects contributed by 6 global collaborators. The repertoires were released in a freely available public database intended as a resource for research on the immune response to SARS-CoV-2.

The V and J ends are trimmed by 1 base and 6 bases, leaving 19 bases between them. From its cysteine to its phenylalanine, the CDR3 spans 16 amino acids. The CDR3 DNA has 48 bases and is translated from base 1. CDR1 is given as SGHTA and CDR2 as FQGNSA, both from the germline V gene. Broader findings and caveats from the paper: How much clinical and demographic metadata was included differed by source and by participant, and the metadata was provided uncurated.

The collaborating institutions used their own protocols to collect whole blood in K2EDTA tubes. Collaborator samples were shipped for TCRbeta analysis as frozen whole blood, isolated PBMCs, or DNA extracted from either sample type. About this clone: Its target antigen remains unknown. Base qualities were left out, and no much larger clone turns up one base away.

TCRbeta CDR3 regions were amplified from genomic DNA by means of the immunoSEQ Assay, a bias-controlled multiplex PCR. The study's processing was this. Nucleated cell counts per sample were estimated from amplification of reference gene primers within the assay. To quantify the absolute abundance of each unique TCRbeta CDR3 rearrangement, sequence reads were collapsed and filtered. For each sample, productive Simpson clonality was calculated by taking the square root of Simpson's diversity index across productive rearrangements. TCRdb stores this immuneACCESS table with in-frame sequences only. Part of the clones is absent; in the studies checked, under half of the shortfall reflects unresolved V genes, and no reason is known for the rest. V, J and clone size are those of that table, while D and trimming were read from the DNA. In this sample the table shows 200,000 or so clones, more than 80% of which occur a single time. About 10% of the sample rests with the top ten.

The chain couples TRBV7-2 to TRBJ2-7; the D gene cannot be resolved reliably. Material for sequencing was peripheral blood. The receptor was isolated from a woman of 80 years or more with acute or convalescent COVID-19. CDR3 loop: CASSLEGPGSRGEQYF. The base sequence is TGTGCCAGCAGCTTAGAAGGCCCCGGGTCCAGAGGCGAGCAGTACTTC.